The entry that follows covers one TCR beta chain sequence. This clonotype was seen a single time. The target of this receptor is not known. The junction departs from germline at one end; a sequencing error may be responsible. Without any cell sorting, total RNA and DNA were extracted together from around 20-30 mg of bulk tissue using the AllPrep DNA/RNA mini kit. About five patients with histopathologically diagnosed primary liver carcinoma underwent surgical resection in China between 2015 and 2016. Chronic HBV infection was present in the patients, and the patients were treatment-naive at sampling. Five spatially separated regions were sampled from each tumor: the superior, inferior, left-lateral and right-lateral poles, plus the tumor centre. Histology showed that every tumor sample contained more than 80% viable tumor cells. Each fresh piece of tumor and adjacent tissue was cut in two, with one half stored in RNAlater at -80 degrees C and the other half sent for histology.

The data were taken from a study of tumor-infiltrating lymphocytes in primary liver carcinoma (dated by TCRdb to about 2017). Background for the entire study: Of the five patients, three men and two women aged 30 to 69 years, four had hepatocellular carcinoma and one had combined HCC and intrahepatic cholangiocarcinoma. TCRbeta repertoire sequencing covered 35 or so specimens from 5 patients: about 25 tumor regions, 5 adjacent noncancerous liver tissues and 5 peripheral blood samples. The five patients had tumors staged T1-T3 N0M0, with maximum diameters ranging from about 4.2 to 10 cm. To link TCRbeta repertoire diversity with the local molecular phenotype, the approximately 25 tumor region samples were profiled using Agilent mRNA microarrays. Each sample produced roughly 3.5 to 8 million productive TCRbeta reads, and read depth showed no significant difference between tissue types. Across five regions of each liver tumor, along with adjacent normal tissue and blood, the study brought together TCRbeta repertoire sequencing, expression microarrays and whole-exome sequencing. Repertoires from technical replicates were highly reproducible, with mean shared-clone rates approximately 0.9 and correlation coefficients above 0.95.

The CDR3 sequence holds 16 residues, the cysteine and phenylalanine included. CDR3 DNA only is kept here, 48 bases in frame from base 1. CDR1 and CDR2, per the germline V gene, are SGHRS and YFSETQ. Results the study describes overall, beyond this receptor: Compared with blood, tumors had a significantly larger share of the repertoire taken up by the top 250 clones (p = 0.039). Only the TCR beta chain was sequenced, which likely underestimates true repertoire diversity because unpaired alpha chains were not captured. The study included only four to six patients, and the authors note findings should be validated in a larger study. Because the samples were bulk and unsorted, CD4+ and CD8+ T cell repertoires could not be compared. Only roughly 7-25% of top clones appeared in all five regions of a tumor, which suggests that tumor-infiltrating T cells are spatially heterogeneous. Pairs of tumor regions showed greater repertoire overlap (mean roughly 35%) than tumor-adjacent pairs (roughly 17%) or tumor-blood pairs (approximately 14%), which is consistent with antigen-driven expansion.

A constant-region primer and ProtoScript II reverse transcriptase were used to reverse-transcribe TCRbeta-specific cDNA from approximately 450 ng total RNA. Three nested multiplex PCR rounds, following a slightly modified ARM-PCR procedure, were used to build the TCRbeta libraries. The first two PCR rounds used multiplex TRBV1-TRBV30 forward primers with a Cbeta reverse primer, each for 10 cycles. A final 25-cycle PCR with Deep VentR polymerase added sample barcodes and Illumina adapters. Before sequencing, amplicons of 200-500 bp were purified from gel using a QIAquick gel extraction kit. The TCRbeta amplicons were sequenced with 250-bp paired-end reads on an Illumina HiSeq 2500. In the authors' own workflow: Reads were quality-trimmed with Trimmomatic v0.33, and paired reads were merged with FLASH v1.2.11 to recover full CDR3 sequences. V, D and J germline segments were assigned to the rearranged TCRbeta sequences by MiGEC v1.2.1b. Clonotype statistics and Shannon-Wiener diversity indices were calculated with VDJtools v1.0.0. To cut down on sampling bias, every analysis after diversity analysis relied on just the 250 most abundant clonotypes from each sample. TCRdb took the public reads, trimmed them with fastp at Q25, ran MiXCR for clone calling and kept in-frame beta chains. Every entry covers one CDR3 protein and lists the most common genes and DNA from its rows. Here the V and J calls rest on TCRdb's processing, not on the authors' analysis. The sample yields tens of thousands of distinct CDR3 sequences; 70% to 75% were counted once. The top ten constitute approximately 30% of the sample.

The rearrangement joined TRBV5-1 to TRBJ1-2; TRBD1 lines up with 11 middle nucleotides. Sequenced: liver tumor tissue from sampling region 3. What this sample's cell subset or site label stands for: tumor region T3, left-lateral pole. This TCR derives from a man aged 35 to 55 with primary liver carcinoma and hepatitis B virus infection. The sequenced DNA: TGCGCCAACAGCCCTGGACAGGGGGCGCCGGGCTATGGCTACACCTTC. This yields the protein CANSPGQGAPGYGYTF.